This T cell receptor (beta chain) originates from a study of blood T cell repertoires in COVID-19. Generated by immunoSEQ multiplex PCR, the TCRdb table keeps only in-frame clones and is missing some. The profile shows 270,000 or so clones, 82% of them singletons. Trimming took off 3 bases at V and 7 bases at J, with 10 bases between the two ends. The CDR3 contains 13 residues. In germline, CDR1 is SGHAT, CDR2 FQDESV (reference sequence). The chain uses TRBV11-1 and TRBJ1-5; D remains ambiguous. The sequenced sample consisted of peripheral blood. The sequence came from a woman in her late teens or twenties with acute or convalescent COVID-19. The CDR3 loop is CASSFGDGQPQHF. CDR3 coding DNA: TGTGCCAGCAGCTTCGGGGATGGCCAGCCCCAGCATTTT.